The text below deals with one TCR beta chain. Its antigen remains unidentified. There are no base qualities to consult, and no much larger clone falls within one base. The data were obtained in a study of lymphopenia after photon versus proton radiotherapy (dated by TCRdb to the late 2010s). Turning to the overall study: The immunological effects of photon versus proton radiation therapy were compared in patients with gastrointestinal tumors who developed high-grade lymphopenia. A cohort of some 19 patients with gastrointestinal tumors who received either photon or proton therapy and subsequently developed lymphopenia was included. The goal of the study was to characterize the differences between the two radiation modalities in how they affect the immune system. Study-wide conclusions, independent of this receptor: The authors looked at the survival association only in patients who died, and they framed better survival with proton therapy as a possibility rather than a demonstrated result. During treatment, patients who received proton therapy stayed relatively stable, whereas patients who received photon therapy lost naive T cells and TCR diversity and gained effector/memory populations. After the lymphocyte count nadir, repertoires from photon-treated patients showed oligoclonal expansion, particularly of CD8+ Temra cells, and this expansion drove the decline in diversity. Across the cohort, a larger post-nadir drop in TCR diversity was inversely correlated with overall survival time among patients who died.

Receptors were amplified or captured by the immunoSEQ multiplex PCR assay. Deep sequencing of rearranged TCR beta loci, alongside multiparametric flow cytometry, was used to profile T cell repertoires. This immuneACCESS table, as held by TCRdb, lists in-frame sequences with V and J called but not all clones. Of the missing ones, under half trace to an unresolved V gene in checked studies; the others have no known cause. The sample records around 63,000 clones, 85% to 90% of which are singletons. 10% to 13% of the sample comes from the top ten. V and J are truncated by 0 bases and 10 bases respectively, leaving an intervening sequence of 16 bases. The germline V gene encodes CDR1 MGHRA and CDR2 YSYEKL. Counted from cysteine to phenylalanine, this CDR3 has 16 amino acids. The kept DNA is CDR3 alone, 48 bases in frame from the first base.

The chain couples TRBV4-1 to TRBJ1-6, with a tentative D gene TRBD1 over 6 matching bases. Here the sequenced sample was peripheral blood, taken from a patient treated with proton-based radiotherapy. This receptor was taken from an elderly man with esophageal cancer. The sequenced DNA is TGCGCCAGCAGCCAAGAGGGGGCAGCGCGGAGGTCACCCCTCCACTTT. It translates to CASSQEGAARRSPLHF.